These 22 T cell receptor beta chains originate from one sample sequenced in a study of lymphopenia after photon versus proton radiotherapy. Libraries were prepared by immunoSEQ multiplex PCR; TCRdb keeps only in-frame clonotypes and omits some of them. Of 77,000 or so clones listed, around 82% are singletons. The specimen was peripheral blood, collected from a patient treated with proton-based radiotherapy. The receptors here all came from a man aged 55-75 years with pancreatic cancer.

V and J are TRBV18 and TRBJ2-1, with 9 positions matching TRBD2. Germline CDR1 reads KGHSH; CDR2 reads LQKENI. CDR3 length: 16 amino acids. V gave up 2 bases and J gave up 6 bases; unmatched junction bases: 8. The CDR3 DNA reads as TGTGCCAGCTCACCAGGGCGGGGGGGCCTCGTCAATGAGCAGTTCTTC. Amino acids: CASSPGRGGLVNEQFF.

The rearrangement joins TRBV6-6 to TRBJ2-1; 7 nucleotides match TRBD2. V gave up 4 bases and J gave up 9 bases; unmatched junction bases: 12. CDR3 length: 15 amino acids. Looked up from germline, CDR1 is MNHNY and CDR2 is SVGAGI (reference sequence). The CDR3 nucleotides read TGTGCCAGCAGTTCCCTGGGGGGAGGGTCTGGTGAGCAGTTCTTC. Translating it yields CASSSLGGGSGEQFF.

This clone was picked up a small number of times. CDR3 DNA: TGTGCCAGCAGCTCCGTGGACAGCCCGCCTTATGGCTACACCTTC. It is translated as CASSSVDSPPYGYTF. This chain connects TRBV11-2 to TRBJ1-2, with D maybe TRBD1 (6 bases). The CDR3 is 15 residues long. V was shortened by 4 bases and J by 5 bases, with 17 bases between the two germline ends. The germline gives CDR1 SGHAT, CDR2 FQNNGV.

This clone was picked up one time. This sequence joins TRBV10-3 and TRBJ2-7; 11 nucleotides line up with TRBD1. The V gene's germline CDR1 is ENHRY and CDR2 SYGVKD. Trimming cost V 6 bases and J 5 bases; bases outside gene matches: 6. The CDR3 totals 14 residues. DNA for the CDR3: TGTGCCATCAGACCCGGGACAGGGGGAGACGAGCAGTACTTC. This codes for CAIRPGTGGDEQYF.

The table lists this clone with a few counts. The chain has TRBV10-3 and TRBJ1-5, with 9 nucleotides matching TRBD1. V was clipped by 6 bases and J by 4 bases; unmatched bases: 4. The germline V gene has CDR1 ENHRY and CDR2 SYGVKD. The length of the CDR3 is 14 residues. Here the CDR3 reads CAIRAGTGNQPQHF. In nucleotides, the CDR3 is TGTGCCATCAGGGCCGGGACAGGGAATCAGCCCCAGCATTTT.

The chain is built from TRBV5-4 and TRBJ2-5, with D uncertain. V was pared by 4 bases and J by 4 bases, with 11 bases between. The CDR3 runs 13 residues. Germline V gene data show CDR1 as SGHNT and CDR2 as YYREEE (reference sequence). The CDR3 sequence: CASSGFRPETQYF. In DNA form, the CDR3 reads TGTGCCAGCAGCGGATTTCGGCCAGAGACCCAGTACTTC.

This rearrangement joins TRBV6-6 to TRBJ2-7; D not certain. V lost 4 bases and J lost 2, with 15 bases in between. Germline V CDR1 and CDR2: MNHNY, SVGAGI (reference sequence). The length of the CDR3 is 15 residues. CDR3 DNA sequence: TGTGCCAGCAGTTCCGGGCCTCAAGGGACCTACGAGCAGTACTTC. It is translated as CASSSGPQGTYEQYF.

The chain recombines TRBV6-1 with TRBJ2-5, with D perhaps TRBD2 (7 bases). Germline V gene sequence: CDR1 MNHNS, CDR2 SASEGT. The CDR3 spans 15 residues. The V and J ends lost 4 bases and 6 bases respectively, with 18 bases between them. The DNA for the CDR3 is TGTGCCAGCAGTGGCGATCGAAAGGGGGGGAAGACCCAGTACTTC. Translated: CASSGDRKGGKTQYF.

This chain links TRBV27 with TRBJ2-5; D might be TRBD1 (6 bases). The germline V gene encodes CDR1 MNHEY and CDR2 SMNVEV (reference sequence). Trimming took off 2 bases at V and 4 bases at J, with 17 bases between the two ends. This CDR3 spans 16 amino acids. As DNA, the CDR3 is TGTGCCAGCAGTTTAAAGGGGGAGCTACCGTCAGAGACCCAGTACTTC. Encoded protein: CASSLKGELPSETQYF.

V usage is TRBV11-2 and J usage is TRBJ2-3; D is possibly TRBD2 (5 bases). The CDR3 contains 15 residues. CDR1 SGHAT and CDR2 FQNNGV come from the germline V gene. The ends were cut back, 2 bases at V and 2 bases at J, with 11 bases in the middle. The CDR3 here is CASSLQRILTDTQYF. In nucleotides, the CDR3 is TGTGCCAGCAGCTTACAGCGGATTCTCACAGATACGCAGTATTTT.

The chain employs TRBV7-6 and TRBJ2-3, with a weak D call TRBD1 (5 bases). With 2 bases removed from V and 6 bases from J, the gap between germline ends came to 12 bases. Germline CDR1 SGHVS, CDR2 FNYEAQ. The CDR3 spans 14 residues. The CDR3 loop is CASSLIRGLDTQYF. The CDR3 DNA reads as TGTGCCAGCAGCTTAATTAGGGGCTTGGATACGCAGTATTTT.

This clone was picked up one time. V is TRBV6-1 and J is TRBJ2-4; the match to TRBD2 covers 15 bases. The germline CDR1 and CDR2 sequences are MNHNS and SASEGT. The V segment lost 1 base and the J segment 6 bases; nucleotides outside the gene matches: 4. The CDR3 has 17 residues. CDR3 nucleotide sequence: TGTGCCAGCAGTGAAGGGGTGGGACTAGCGGGAGGAAACATTCAGTACTTC. It encodes CASSEGVGLAGGNIQYF.

The chain has TRBV7-9 and TRBJ1-2, with TRBD1 identical over 7 bases. The V and J ends lost 2 bases and 4 bases, in that order; junction bases with no gene match: 1. The CDR3 length is 13 residues. From germline, CDR1 is SEHNR and CDR2 FQNEAQ (reference sequence). CDR3 region: CASSLQGVYGYTF. CDR3 in DNA: TGTGCCAGCAGCTTACAGGGGGTCTATGGCTACACCTTC. The full variable domain, rest sourced from reference TRBV7-9 and TRBJ1-2, is DTGVSQNPRHKITKRGQNVTFRCDPISEHNRLYWYRQTLGQGPEFLTYFQNEAQLEKSRLLSDRFSAERPKGSFSTLEIQRTEQGDSAMYLCASSLQGVYGYTFGSGTRLTVV.

The chain recombines TRBV2 with TRBJ1-2; a weak D match, TRBD1 (5 bases). In germline, CDR1 is SNHLY, CDR2 FYNNEI. V was cut by 3 bases and J by 7 bases, with 15 bases left in between. The CDR3 totals 14 residues. The DNA for the CDR3 is TGTGCCAGCAGTGAGGACCAGGGTAGTAGTGGCTACACCTTC. Residues: CASSEDQGSSGYTF. The variable domain in full, completed from reference TRBV2 and TRBJ1-2, reads EPEVTQTPSHQVTQMGQEVILRCVPISNHLYFYWYRQILGQKVEFLVSFYNNEISEKSEIFDDQFSVERPDGSNFTLKIRSTKLEDSAMYFCASSEDQGSSGYTFGSGTRLTVV.

In the case of this clone: The sample carries other DNA sequences with the same CDR3. This chain connects TRBV18 to TRBJ2-5; D not certain. CDR1 and CDR2 from the germline V gene are KGHSH and LQKENI. Trimming removed 3 bases at V and 0 bases at J, with 2 bases between. CDR3 length equals 12 residues. CDR3 DNA: TGTGCCAGCTCACCCTACCAAGAGACCCAGTACTTC. As protein: CASSPYQETQYF.

The chain employs TRBV28 and TRBJ1-4, with TRBD1 matching over 7 bases. The CDR3 has 14 amino acids. V trimming: 6 bases; J trimming: 2 bases; junction bases outside the gene matches: 3. The germline gives CDR1 MDHEN, CDR2 SYDVKM. This chain's CDR3 is CASRLGQTNEKLFF. The CDR3 nucleotides are TGTGCCAGCAGATTGGGACAGACTAATGAAAAACTGTTTTTT.

The chain carries TRBV27 and TRBJ2-7; 9 nucleotides align to TRBD1. Losses at the gene ends were 5 bases for V and 2 bases for J; bases not matched to a gene: 16. The CDR3 runs to 18 residues. The germline gives CDR1 MNHEY, CDR2 SMNVEV (reference sequence). CDR3 in amino acids: CASSLRPPGQGLTYEQYF. Here the CDR3 DNA reads TGTGCCAGCAGTCTACGCCCGCCGGGACAGGGTCTAACCTACGAGCAGTACTTC.

The chain combines TRBV6-6 with TRBJ2-3; no reliable D call. With 5 bases removed from V and 3 bases from J, the gap between germline ends came to 3 bases. Germline lookup yields CDR1 MNHNY and CDR2 SVGAGI (reference sequence). The CDR3 covers 11 residues. In DNA, the CDR3 is TGTGCCAGCAGTCCAACAGATACGCAGTATTTT. This translates into CASSPTDTQYF.

The rearrangement uses TRBV28 and TRBJ1-2; weak D call: TRBD1 (5 bases). Germline CDR1 and CDR2: MDHEN and SYDVKM. V was pared by 6 bases and J by 2 bases, with 16 bases between. This CDR3 comprises 15 residues. The CDR3 region has the DNA TGTGCCAGCAGCAACCCGGGACCGCTCAACTATGGCTACACCTTC. Translating it yields CASSNPGPLNYGYTF.

This clone occurred once. V is TRBV15 and J is TRBJ2-3; no clear D. There are 14 residues in the CDR3. Trimming pared 9 bases from V and 2 bases from J, leaving 15 bases between. Germline loops: CDR1 LNHNV, CDR2 YYDKDF (reference sequence). This chain's CDR3 is CATADKGITDTQYF. CDR3 DNA: TGTGCCACGGCAGACAAGGGAATCACAGATACGCAGTATTTT.

This chain connects TRBV4-2 to TRBJ1-4; the D is unclear. In germline, CDR1 is LGHNA, CDR2 YNFKEQ. The CDR3 has 15 residues. The germline V and J ends were trimmed by 0 bases and 8 bases, with 13 bases remaining between them. CDR3 sequence (DNA): TGTGCCAGCAGCCAAGACAGTTATGTAAGGGAAAAACTGTTTTTT. Its protein product is CASSQDSYVREKLFF.

The chain uses TRBV2 and TRBJ2-2; D perhaps matches TRBD2 (7 bases). Germline CDR1 and CDR2: SNHLY and FYNNEI. V was shortened by 2 bases and J by 3 bases, with 31 bases between the two germline ends. CDR3 length: 22 residues. CDR3 sequence: CASSELIGPTGGQLRDTGELFF. CDR3 coding DNA: TGTGCCAGCAGTGAATTGATCGGGCCCACGGGGGGACAATTACGCGACACCGGGGAGCTGTTTTTT. Full variable domain (missing parts from reference TRBV2 and TRBJ2-2): EPEVTQTPSHQVTQMGQEVILRCVPISNHLYFYWYRQILGQKVEFLVSFYNNEISEKSEIFDDQFSVERPDGSNFTLKIRSTKLEDSAMYFCASSELIGPTGGQLRDTGELFFGEGSRLTVL.